The 22 T cell receptor beta chains reported below all come from one sample, sequenced in a study of circulating CD8 cells and anti-PD-1 response in melanoma. From live CD3+CD8+TCRalphabeta+ cells, four PD-1 and/or TIGIT subsets were sorted. TCR libraries were prepared from 15 ng of total RNA with the QIAseq Immune Repertoire TCR panel. TCRdb independently ran MiXCR on the reads; one entry per CDR3 protein. The sample has about 990 distinct CDR3 sequences, roughly 10% seen once. Sample: CD8+ T cells from PBMCs, taken at baseline or after one month of anti-PD-1 therapy (not recorded which). All receptors come from a human donor with melanoma.

The rearrangement links TRBV28 to TRBJ2-7; D tentatively fits TRBD1 or TRBD2 (5 bases each). V gave up 7 bases and J gave up 4 bases, with 14 bases separating them. The CDR3 runs 13 residues. CDR1 MDHEN and CDR2 SYDVKM come from the germline V gene. CDR3 nucleotides: TGTGCCAGCACGGGGCTCCTTGGGTACGAGCAGTACTTC. Translating gives CASTGLLGYEQYF.

Only a few counts were recorded for this clonotype. The chain links TRBV4-3 to TRBJ1-4, with D maybe TRBD1 (6 bases). The CDR3 spans 17 residues. V shed 4 bases and J shed 3 bases, with 18 bases lying between them. Germline V lookup: CDR1 LGHNA, CDR2 YSLEER. The CDR3 loop reads CASSPETGGPANEKLFF. The CDR3 nucleotides read TGCGCCAGCAGCCCAGAGACCGGGGGGCCAGCTAATGAAAAACTGTTTTTT.

This clonotype is medium-sized (0.01 to 0.1%) by share. The rearrangement joins TRBV27 to TRBJ1-1; D not resolved. Germline V gene lookup returns CDR1 MNHEY and CDR2 SMNVEV (reference sequence). The CDR3 runs 13 residues. Trimming left V 0 bases short and J 11 bases short, with 13 bases between. The CDR3 region is CASSLSGGLFAFF. The DNA for the CDR3 is TGTGCCAGCAGTTTATCGGGAGGTCTGTTTGCTTTCTTT.

On this clonotype: A much larger clone differs by one base, so this may be a read error. V and J are TRBV19 and TRBJ2-7, with TRBD2 as a possible D gene (6 bases). This CDR3 contains 15 residues. Germline V gene sequence: CDR1 LNHDA, CDR2 SQIVND (reference sequence). Here the CDR3 DNA reads TGTGTCAGTAGAGAGGCGGGGAGCCACTCCTACGAGCAGTACTTC. Protein product: CVSREAGSHSYEQYF.

By share, this clonotype counts as medium-sized. The V and J genes are TRBV11-2 and TRBJ2-3; no reliable D call. Germline values: CDR1 SGHAT, CDR2 FQNNGV. CDR3 size: 15 residues. V was cut by 5 bases and J by 2 bases, with 14 bases left in between. CDR3 nucleotide sequence: TGTGCCAGCAGCCGAGGATCGGGCTCCACAGATACGCAGTATTTT. This gives the protein CASSRGSGSTDTQYF.

For this clonotype: One end of the junction does not line up with germline, which may come from a read error. The chain has TRBV20-1 and TRBJ2-3; 10 nucleotides line up with TRBD2. Germline CDR1 DFQATT, CDR2 SNEGSKA (reference sequence). The CDR3 extends over 15 amino acids. CDR3 sequence: CGALPLAGTTDTQYF. Written as DNA, the CDR3 is TGCGGTGCTCTACCACTAGCGGGGACGACAGATACGCAGTATTTT.

This clonotype is deemed medium-sized. The rearrangement joins TRBV12-3 or TRBV12-4 to TRBJ1-1; 9 bases align to TRBD1. With 5 bases clipped from V and 2 bases from J, the junction kept 3 bases outside the gene matches. CDR3 length equals 14 residues. This CDR3 is CASSLTGGNTEAFF. CDR3 nucleotide sequence: TGTGCCAGCAGTCTAACAGGGGGCAACACTGAAGCTTTCTTT.

By share, this clonotype ranks as medium-sized. The V gene is TRBV19, the J gene TRBJ2-7; 9 bases align to TRBD1. The CDR3 is made up of 14 amino acids. Germline CDR1 is LNHDA and CDR2 is SQIVND (reference sequence). The ends lost 1 base at V and 2 bases at J; junction bases unmatched: 0. The CDR3 DNA is TGTGCCAGTAGTATAGGACAGGGGGCCTACGAGCAGTACTTC. Its translation: CASSIGQGAYEQYF.

This clonotype is labeled as hyperexpanded. This sequence joins TRBV7-3 and TRBJ2-3, with 11 bases matching TRBD2. The CDR3 consists of 15 residues. Unmatched junction bases numbered 2, after V lost 0 bases and J lost 6 bases. In germline, CDR1 is SGHTA, CDR2 FQGTGA. The chain's CDR3 is CASSLTPSGGDTQYF. DNA for the CDR3: TGTGCCAGCAGCTTAACCCCTAGCGGGGGGGATACGCAGTATTTT.

In this sample, this clonotype is medium-sized (0.01 to 0.1%). This chain joins TRBV5-6 and TRBJ2-5, with D tentatively TRBD1 (6 bases). Germline CDR1 SGHDT, CDR2 YYEEEE. V lost 5 bases to trimming and J lost 0 bases, with 14 bases between them. The CDR3 sequence is 15 residues long. The CDR3 loop reads CASSVDGGYQETQYF. The CDR3 nucleotides read TGTGCCAGCAGTGTAGATGGGGGCTACCAAGAGACCCAGTACTTC.

Turning to this clonotype: Because it lacks the conserved phenylalanine or tryptophan at the end, this CDR3 is likely a read error. J is TRBJ2-7 and V is TRBV9, with D possibly being TRBD1 (6 bases). This CDR3 is 15 amino acids long. Germline CDR1 SGDLS, CDR2 YYNGEE. The DNA for the CDR3 is TGTGCCGGCAGCGTAGGACAGAATCCCTCCTACGAGCAGTACTCC. As protein: CAGSVGQNPSYEQYS.

In its sample, this clonotype is medium-sized. V gene TRBV29-1 combines with J gene TRBJ1-1; D gene uncertain. In germline, CDR1 is SQVTM, CDR2 ANQGSEA. V lost 5 bases and J lost 1, with 11 bases in between. The CDR3 is 13 residues long. DNA of the CDR3: TGCAGCGTTAGGGCCTGGGAGAACACTGAAGCTTTCTTT. It is translated as CSVRAWENTEAFF. Combining the CDR3 with reference TRBV29-1 and TRBJ1-1 gives the whole variable domain SAVISQKPSRDICQRGTSLTIQCQVDSQVTMMFWYRQQPGQSLTLIATANQGSEATYESGFVIDKFPISRPNLTFSTLTVSNMSPEDSSIYLCSVRAWENTEAFFGQGTRLTVV.

This clonotype ranks as medium-sized. V usage is TRBV7-8 and J usage is TRBJ2-4, with no clear D. CDR3 length equals 12 residues. CDR1 and CDR2 from the germline V gene are SGHVS and FQNEAQ. Trimming shortened V by 5 bases and J by 6 bases, and 8 bases separated the two germline ends. DNA of the CDR3: TGTGCCAGCAGCGCAGAGCGAAACATTCAGTACTTC. Translation: CASSAERNIQYF.

This clonotype has only a few counts. V and J are TRBV12-3 or TRBV12-4 and TRBJ2-5; 8 nucleotides line up with TRBD2. The CDR3 contains 14 residues. J lost 5 bases, V lost 5 bases, and 7 bases had no gene match. The CDR3 reads CASSIGGAGETQYF. CDR3 sequence (DNA): TGTGCCAGCAGTATCGGGGGGGCTGGGGAGACCCAGTACTTC.

This clonotype was seen only a few times. This may come from a read error, since a much larger clone is one base off. The V and J genes are TRBV19 and TRBJ2-1, with 14 nucleotides matching TRBD2. Trimming at V came to 4 bases and at J to 5 bases, leaving 7 bases not matched to a gene. CDR1 LNHDA and CDR2 SQIVND come from the germline V gene (reference sequence). CDR3 length: 17 residues. CDR3 in amino acids: CASSTAGTSGGHNEQFF. CDR3 in DNA: TGTGCCAGTAGTACAGCCGGGACTAGCGGGGGCCACAATGAGCAGTTCTTC.

Regarding this clonotype: The junction differs from germline at one of its ends, possibly a read error. The V gene is TRBV5-5, the J gene TRBJ2-7; 8 bases line up with TRBD2. The germline V gene encodes CDR1 SGHKS and CDR2 YYEKEE (reference sequence). This CDR3 is built from 18 residues. The CDR3 reads CASSHTQGSGGSSYEQYF. The CDR3 DNA sequence: TGCGCCAGCAGCCACACCCAGGGAAGCGGGGGTTCCTCCTACGAGCAGTACTTC.

The rearrangement links TRBV19 to TRBJ2-7, with TRBD2 matching over 13 bases. The CDR3 totals 17 residues. J lost 5 bases, V lost 6 bases, and 13 bases had no gene match. CDR1 is LNHDA and CDR2 is SQIVND in the germline V gene (reference sequence). The CDR3 DNA follows: TGTGCCAGTAGCTCGACTAGCGGGGGGCCCCTAGGCCACGAGCAGTACTTC. This gives the protein CASSSTSGGPLGHEQYF.

This clonotype has only one observation. A much more abundant neighbour one base away suggests this may be a read error. The genes are TRBV11-2 and TRBJ2-3, with a possible D match to TRBD2 (6 bases). Germline values: CDR1 SGHAT, CDR2 FQNNGV. The CDR3 has 15 amino acids. V was cut by 5 bases and J by 3 bases, with 15 bases left in between. The CDR3 DNA is TGTGCCAGCAGCCTCGGAGCGGCGGGGACAGATACGCAGTATTTT. Amino acid sequence: CASSLGAAGTDTQYF.

This clonotype is termed medium-sized. The chain recombines TRBV5-4 with TRBJ2-2; 7 nucleotides align to TRBD1. Germline assignment: CDR1 SGHNT and CDR2 YYREEE (reference sequence). The CDR3 has 14 residues. V was pared by 3 bases and J by 4 bases, with 3 bases of the junction left unmatched. CDR3 DNA sequence: TGTGCCAGCAGCTCGACAGGGAGCACCGGGGAGCTGTTTTTT. Protein: CASSSTGSTGELFF.

By share, this clonotype ranks as medium-sized (0.01 to 0.1%). The rearrangement uses TRBV5-4 and TRBJ2-7; 8 nucleotides line up with TRBD1. Unmatched junction bases numbered 8, after V lost 4 bases and J lost 2 bases. The CDR3 runs to 15 residues. Looked up from germline, CDR1 is SGHNT and CDR2 is YYREEE (reference sequence). The chain's CDR3 is CASSPVDRAPYEQYF. CDR3 DNA: TGTGCCAGCAGCCCGGTGGACAGGGCTCCCTACGAGCAGTACTTC.

In regard to this clonotype: An end of the junction differs from the germline gene, which may be a read error. V and J are TRBV7-3 and TRBJ2-2; perhaps TRBD2 as D (6 bases). Germline V gives CDR1 SGHTA, CDR2 FQGTGA. There are 15 residues in the CDR3. The CDR3 protein is CASSLVGGETGELFF. The CDR3 region has the DNA TGCGCCAGCAGCCTCGTAGGCGGGGAGACCGGGGAGCTGTTTTTT. Filled out from reference TRBV7-3 and TRBJ2-2, the complete variable domain reads GAGVSQTPSNKVTEKGKYVELRCDPISGHTALYWYRQSLGQGPEFLIYFQGTGAADDSGLPNDRFFAVRPEGSVSTLKIQRTERGDSAVYLCASSLVGGETGELFFGEGSRLTVL.

By share of the sample, this clonotype is medium-sized. The chain combines TRBV10-3 with TRBJ2-2, with D uncertain. Germline CDR1 is ENHRY and CDR2 is SYGVKD. The CDR3 runs to 13 residues. V shed 5 bases and J shed 6 bases, with 10 bases lying between them. The CDR3 here is CAISFNHPGELFF. The CDR3 coding sequence is TGTGCCATCAGTTTTAATCATCCCGGGGAGCTGTTTTTT.